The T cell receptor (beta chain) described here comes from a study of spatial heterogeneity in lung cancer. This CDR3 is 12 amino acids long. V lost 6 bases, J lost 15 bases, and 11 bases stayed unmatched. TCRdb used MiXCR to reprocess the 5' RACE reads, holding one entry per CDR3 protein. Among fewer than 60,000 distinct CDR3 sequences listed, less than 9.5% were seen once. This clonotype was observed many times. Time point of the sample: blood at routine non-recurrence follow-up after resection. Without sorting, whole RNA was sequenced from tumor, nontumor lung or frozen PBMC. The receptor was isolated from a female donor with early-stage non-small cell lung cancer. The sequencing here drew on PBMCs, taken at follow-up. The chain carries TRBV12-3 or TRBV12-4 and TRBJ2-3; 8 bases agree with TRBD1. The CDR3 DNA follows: TGTGCCAGCAGCCAGGACAGGGTGACAATCTATTTT. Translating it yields CASSQDRVTIYF.